A selection of T cell receptor beta chains follows, all from one sample in a study of CD8 T cells in Susac syndrome. TCRdb itself ran the immunoSEQ multiplex PCR reads through MiXCR, one entry per CDR3 protein. This sample has approximately 130,000 distinct CDR3 sequences; roughly 89% occur once, and the top ten carry about 0.25%. The sample taken for sequencing was CD8+ T cells from PBMCs. The receptors here all came from a human donor with multiple sclerosis. The CDR3 runs from the conserved cysteine through the conserved F or W. Fields, in order: J gene, V gene, D gene, clone size, CDR3 protein, CDR3 DNA. D genes are given only for firm matches. Expanded clones are given a class, and other clones once, few, many or no size at all.

TRBJ1-1,TRBV28,TRBD1,NA,CASRLGYRGGNTEAFF,TGTGCCAGCAGACTGGGTTACAGGGGTGGAAACACTGAAGCTTTCTTT
TRBJ2-7,TRBV7-9,NA,NA,CASSVFGGKADYEQYF,TGTGCCAGCAGCGTCTTCGGGGGCAAGGCGGACTACGAGCAGTACTTC
TRBJ1-2,TRBV5-6,NA,NA,CASSLDRGAGGYTF,TGTGCCAGCAGCTTGGATCGGGGGGCGGGAGGCTACACCTTC
TRBJ1-5,TRBV29-1,TRBD1,NA,CSVESGQGDQPQHF,TGCAGCGTTGAGTCTGGACAGGGAGATCAGCCCCAGCATTTT
TRBJ2-7,TRBV21-1,NA,NA,CASSKDRFETTYEQYF,TGTGCCAGCAGCAAAGATCGCTTTGAGACTACCTACGAGCAGTACTTC
TRBJ2-3,TRBV15,TRBD2,once,CATSPTAWVSGRASSTDTQYF,TGTGCCACCAGCCCAACAGCGTGGGTGAGCGGGAGGGCCTCTAGCACAGATACGCAGTATTTT
TRBJ2-1,TRBV20-1,NA,NA,CSAPQGRAVGLEFF,TGCAGTGCCCCCCAAGGACGGGCCGTAGGGTTGGAGTTCTTC
TRBJ1-1,TRBV5-1,NA,NA,CASSLLRDPRTEAFF,TGCGCCAGCAGCCTACTCCGGGACCCCCGCACTGAAGCTTTCTTT
TRBJ2-7,TRBV27,TRBD2,NA,CASSLIAGVPLYEQYF,TGTGCCAGCAGTCTTATAGCGGGAGTCCCATTATACGAGCAGTACTTC
TRBJ2-1,TRBV12-3/TRBV12-4,NA,NA,CASSSLMVLRGEQFF,TGTGCCAGCAGTTCGCTCATGGTACTCCGAGGCGAGCAGTTCTTC
TRBJ1-3,TRBV25-1,TRBD1,NA,CASRTGATAGNTIYF,TGTGCCAGCAGAACAGGGGCCACAGCTGGAAACACCATATATTTT
TRBJ1-1,TRBV29-1,NA,NA,CSVAKGLNTEAFF,TGCAGCGTTGCTAAGGGACTAAACACTGAAGCTTTCTTT
TRBJ2-1,TRBV13,TRBD2,NA,CASSSTSGRVDEQFF,TGTGCCAGCAGCTCGACTAGCGGGAGAGTAGATGAGCAGTTCTTC